Listed below are T cell receptor beta chains from one sample, sequenced in a study of CD8 T cells in ankylosing spondylitis. From the 5' RACE reads, TCRdb called clonotypes with MiXCR, one entry per CDR3 protein. This table holds some 100,000 distinct CDR3 sequences, about 8.1% found once. Sequencing was performed on blood, either unsorted or a sorted T cell fraction (not recorded which). Every receptor here comes from a male donor with ankylosing spondylitis. Both conserved end residues are part of each CDR3. A D gene is named only where the DNA matches it firmly. Clone size appears in some rows only: once, few, many, or a class for an expanded clone.

few	TRBV4-1	TRBJ2-3	17	.	CASSQDRAVIATDTQYF	TGCGCCAGCAGCCAAGATCGAGCGGTTATAGCCACAGATACGCAGTATTTT
.	TRBV5-1	TRBJ2-7	15	TRBD1	CASSFQRDRGYEQYF	TGCGCCAGCAGCTTTCAACGGGACAGGGGTTACGAGCAGTACTTC
few	TRBV6-1	TRBJ2-1	14	.	CASIPGGWGNEQFF	TGTGCCAGCATTCCCGGTGGCTGGGGGAATGAGCAGTTCTTC
many	TRBV29-1	TRBJ1-1	11	.	CSVSGWTEAFF	TGCAGCGTTTCAGGGTGGACTGAAGCTTTCTTT
.	TRBV4-2	TRBJ1-6	16	TRBD1	CASSRRPRDRNSPLHF	TGTGCCAGCAGCCGCCGACCCCGGGACAGGAATTCACCCCTCCACTTT
.	TRBV9	TRBJ2-1	14	.	CASSPLGYLYEQFF	TGTGCCAGCAGCCCATTGGGCTACCTCTATGAGCAGTTCTTC
few	TRBV30	TRBJ2-1	11	.	CAWSTSNEQFF	TGTGCCTGGTCTACAAGCAATGAGCAGTTCTTC
few	TRBV11-2	TRBJ2-3	15	.	CASSSEASSTDTQYF	TGTGCCAGCAGCTCCGAAGCCTCTAGCACAGATACGCAGTATTTT
few	TRBV15	TRBJ1-5	14	TRBD1	CATSYRGSNQPQHF	TGTGCCACCAGCTACAGGGGAAGCAATCAGCCCCAGCATTTT
.	TRBV6-4	TRBJ1-2	12	TRBD1	CASSERQGYYTF	TGTGCCAGCAGTGAGAGACAGGGATACTACACCTTC
many	TRBV25-1	TRBJ2-3	18	TRBD2	CASSQHGTSGHHTDTQYF	TGTGCCAGCAGTCAACACGGGACTAGCGGGCACCACACAGATACGCAGTATTTT
.	TRBV7-9	TRBJ2-3	13	.	CASRSGLTDTQYF	TGTGCCAGCAGGTCGGGGCTGACAGATACGCAGTATTTT
few	TRBV20-1	TRBJ2-3	18	TRBD2	CSARDLSPGLAGLDTQYF	TGCAGTGCTAGAGATCTCTCACCGGGACTAGCGGGATTGGATACGCAGTATTTT
many	TRBV7-9	TRBJ1-1	14	.	CASRGWRMNTEAFF	TGTGCCAGCAGAGGGTGGAGAATGAACACTGAAGCTTTCTTT
many	TRBV15	TRBJ1-5	15	.	CATSLTALGNQPQHF	TGTGCCACCAGTTTGACGGCATTGGGCAATCAGCCCCAGCATTTT
few	TRBV20-1	TRBJ1-1	10	.	CSARAEGAFF	TGCAGTGCTAGAGCCGAAGGAGCTTTCTTT
.	TRBV29-1	TRBJ2-2	16	TRBD2	CSGTSGRSPNTGELFF	TGCAGCGGGACTAGCGGGAGATCCCCGAACACCGGGGAGCTGTTTTTT
many	TRBV7-9	TRBJ2-1	15	TRBD2	CASSELAGGGNEQFF	TGTGCCAGCAGCGAACTAGCGGGAGGGGGCAATGAGCAGTTCTTC
many	TRBV24-1	TRBJ2-1	14	.	CATSDLTGNNEQFF	TGTGCCACCAGTGATTTAACAGGAAATAATGAGCAGTTCTTC
few	TRBV20-1	TRBJ2-1	17	TRBD2	CSATGTSGSETYNEQFF	TGCAGTGCTACCGGGACTAGCGGGAGTGAAACCTACAATGAGCAGTTCTTC
many	TRBV4-1	TRBJ2-1	18	.	CASSHPVRGGISYNEQFF	TGCGCCAGCAGCCACCCAGTGCGGGGCGGGATTTCCTACAATGAGCAGTTCTTC
many	TRBV12-5	TRBJ2-3	15	TRBD1	CASGSDRGGEDTQYF	TGTGCTAGTGGTTCGGACAGGGGAGGGGAGGATACGCAGTATTTT
many	TRBV27	TRBJ1-6	17	.	CASSPLGGNSYNSPLHF	TGTGCCAGCAGTCCACTTGGGGGTAACTCCTATAATTCACCCCTCCACTTT
few	TRBV7-8	TRBJ2-3	17	TRBD2	CASSLPMTSGRTDTQYF	TGTGCCAGCAGCTTACCGATGACTAGCGGGAGAACAGATACGCAGTATTTT
many	TRBV11-2	TRBJ2-1	15	TRBD2	CASSVGSSGSNEQFF	TGTGCCAGCAGCGTTGGATCTAGCGGGAGTAATGAGCAGTTCTTC
.	TRBV7-9	TRBJ2-7	12	.	CASSLDAEKQYF	TGTGCCAGCAGCTTAGATGCGGAAAAGCAGTACTTC
many	TRBV2	TRBJ2-1	15	.	CASSEAGWGYNEQFF	TGTGCCAGCAGTGAAGCAGGCTGGGGCTACAATGAGCAGTTCTTC
few	TRBV14	TRBJ2-2	13	.	CASSQDKSGELFF	TGTGCCAGCAGCCAAGATAAGAGCGGGGAGCTGTTTTTT
.	TRBV27	TRBJ2-6	14	.	CASTLVGGANVLTF	TGTGCCAGCACCCTGGTAGGGGGGGCCAACGTCCTGACTTTC
many	TRBV7-9	TRBJ2-1	15	.	CASSLRISSYNEQFF	TGTGCCAGCAGCTTACGGATCAGCTCCTACAATGAGCAGTTCTTC
.	TRBV5-8	TRBJ1-4	13	.	CASSLWGNEKLFF	TGTGCCAGCAGCTTATGGGGGAATGAAAAACTGTTTTTT
.	TRBV5-1	TRBJ1-2	18	TRBD1	CASSLAGMTGLPNYGYTF	TGCGCCAGCAGCTTGGCGGGCATGACAGGGTTACCTAACTATGGCTACACCTTC
few	TRBV11-2	TRBJ1-6	20	.	CASSQRSGAGYISYNSPLHF	TGTGCCAGCAGCCAACGTAGTGGGGCGGGGTATATCTCCTATAATTCACCCCTCCACTTT
many	TRBV5-6	TRBJ2-1	15	.	CASSLEGHGGYVQFF	TGTGCCAGCAGCTTGGAGGGGCACGGCGGGTACGTGCAGTTCTTC
few	TRBV10-1	TRBJ2-1	14	.	CASSDPGAYNEQFF	TGCGCCAGCAGTGATCCGGGGGCCTACAATGAGCAGTTCTTC
.	TRBV2	TRBJ2-7	16	.	CASRDLDRNPSYEQYF	TGTGCCAGCAGGGACCTTGACAGAAACCCTTCCTACGAGCAGTACTTC
.	TRBV12-3/TRBV12-4	TRBJ1-1	15	.	CASSPLGPPLTEAFF	TGTGCCAGCAGTCCACTGGGACCGCCTTTGACTGAAGCTTTCTTT
.	TRBV3-1	TRBJ2-5	16	.	CASSRPTLRGQETQYF	TGTGCCAGCAGTCGCCCTACTCTTCGGGGTCAAGAGACCCAGTACTTC
many	TRBV7-2	TRBJ2-1	15	.	CASSLGISSYNEQFF	TGTGCCAGCAGTCTGGGGATCAGCTCCTACAATGAGCAGTTCTTC
many	TRBV13	TRBJ1-4	15	.	CASSLGGGSNEKLFF	TGTGCCAGCAGCTTAGGGGGGGGGAGCAATGAAAAACTGTTTTTT
many	TRBV13	TRBJ1-1	15	TRBD1	CASSFPGGGITEAFF	TGTGCCAGCAGCTTCCCAGGGGGCGGAATCACTGAAGCTTTCTTT
many	TRBV24-1	TRBJ2-2	14	.	CATSESGNTGELFF	TGTGCCACCAGTGAGTCAGGAAACACCGGGGAGCTGTTTTTT
.	TRBV9	TRBJ2-1	13	TRBD2	CASSESSGVEQFF	TGTGCCAGCAGCGAGTCTAGCGGCGTAGAGCAGTTCTTC
many	TRBV2	TRBJ2-1	11	.	CASSRRTEEFF	TGTGCCAGCAGTAGAAGGACAGAGGAGTTCTTC
many	TRBV7-2	TRBJ2-5	12	.	CASSLGAETQYF	TGTGCCAGCAGCTTAGGTGCGGAGACCCAGTACTTC
few	TRBV2	TRBJ2-1	12	TRBD2	CASSARGGEQFF	TGTGCCAGCAGTGCCCGGGGGGGTGAGCAGTTCTTC
few	TRBV6-1	TRBJ1-1	14	.	CASSITGRGTEAFF	TGTGCCAGCAGCATAACAGGGAGGGGCACTGAAGCTTTCTTT
many	TRBV7-8	TRBJ2-2	12	TRBD2	CASSGTGGELFF	TGTGCCAGCAGCGGGACGGGGGGAGAGCTGTTTTTT
many	TRBV7-9	TRBJ1-1	15	TRBD1	CASHLDRAPNTEAFF	TGTGCCAGCCACCTCGACAGGGCCCCGAACACTGAAGCTTTCTTT
.	TRBV9	TRBJ2-1	12	.	CASSASRGEQFF	TGTGCCAGCAGCGCATCAAGGGGTGAGCAGTTCTTC